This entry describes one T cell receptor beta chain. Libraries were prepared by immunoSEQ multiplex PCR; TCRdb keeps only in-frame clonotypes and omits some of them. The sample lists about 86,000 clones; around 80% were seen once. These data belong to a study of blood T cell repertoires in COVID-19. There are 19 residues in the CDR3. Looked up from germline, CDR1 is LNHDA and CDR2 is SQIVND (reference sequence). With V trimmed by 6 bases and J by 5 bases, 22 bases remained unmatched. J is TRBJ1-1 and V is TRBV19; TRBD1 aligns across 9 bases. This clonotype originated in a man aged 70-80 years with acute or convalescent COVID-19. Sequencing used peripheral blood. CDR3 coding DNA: TGTGCCAGTAGCCTCGACCACCTCGGGACAGGGAGGGCAGGAACTGAAGCTTTCTTT. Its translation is CASSLDHLGTGRAGTEAFF.